This entry features one T cell receptor beta chain sequence. Its target is unknown. These data belong to a study of vaccination effects on CD4 cells after COVID-19. Germline CDR1 reads MNHNY; CDR2 reads SVGAGI (reference sequence). Trimming at V came to 6 bases and at J to 4 bases, leaving 7 bases not matched to a gene. This CDR3 is built from 16 residues. Data came from immunoSEQ multiplex PCR; TCRdb stores just in-frame clones and leaves some out. The table shows tens of thousands of clones, with more than 60% occurring only once. Before sequencing took place, the ViraFEST assay used viral peptide pools to expand antigen-specific CD4+ T cells. An approximately 10-day culture period preceded the isolation of CD4+ T cells. Prior SARS-CoV-2 infection was absent in the vaccine recipients, as shown by negative nucleocapsid antibodies.

The receptor's source is a human donor who received a COVID-19 vaccine. The specimen comprised CD4+ T cells from PBMCs cultured with SARS-CoV-2 spike peptides, sampled before COVID-19 vaccination. The genes are TRBV6-6 and TRBJ2-3; 13 nucleotides match TRBD2. CDR3: CASSPPGLAGSDTQYF. CDR3 DNA sequence: TGTGCCAGCAGCCCGCCGGGACTAGCGGGATCAGATACGCAGTATTTT.